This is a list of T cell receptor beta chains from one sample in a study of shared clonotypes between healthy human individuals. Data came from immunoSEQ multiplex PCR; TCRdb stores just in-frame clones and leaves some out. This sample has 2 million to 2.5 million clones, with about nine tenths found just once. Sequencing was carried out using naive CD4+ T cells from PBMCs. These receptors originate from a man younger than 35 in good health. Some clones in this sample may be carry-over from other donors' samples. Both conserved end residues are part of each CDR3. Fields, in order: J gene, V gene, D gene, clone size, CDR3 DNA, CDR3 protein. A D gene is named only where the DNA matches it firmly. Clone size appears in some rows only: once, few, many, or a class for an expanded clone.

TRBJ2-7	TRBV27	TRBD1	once	TGTGCCAGCAGTTCAGACACGATCACCTCCCGGGACAGGGGGCGGTCAAACACTCTCCACGAGCAGTACTTC	CASSSDTITSRDRGRSNTLHEQYF
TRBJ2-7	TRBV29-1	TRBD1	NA	TGCAGCGTTGATGGACAGGGGCTAAACGAGCAGTACTTC	CSVDGQGLNEQYF
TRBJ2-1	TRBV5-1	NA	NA	TGCGCCAGCCACGACAGGCGCAGCAATGAGCAGTTCTTC	CASHDRRSNEQFF
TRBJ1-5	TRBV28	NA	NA	TGTGCCAGCAGTTTGGGTGATAGCAATCAGCCCCAGCATTTT	CASSLGDSNQPQHF
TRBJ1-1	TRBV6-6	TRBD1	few	TGTGCCAGCAGTTACCCGGGTTTGGGACAGGGGAAGGCTTTCTTT	CASSYPGLGQGKAFF
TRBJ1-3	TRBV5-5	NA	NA	TGTGCCAGCAGCCCGACAGGCTCTGGAAACACCATATATTTT	CASSPTGSGNTIYF
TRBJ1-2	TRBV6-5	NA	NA	TGTGCCAGCAGTTCTCCGACACAGACCTACACCTTC	CASSSPTQTYTF
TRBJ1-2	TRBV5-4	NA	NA	TGTGCCAGCAGCTTGGGGGGCGGCAGCTATGGCTACACCTTC	CASSLGGGSYGYTF
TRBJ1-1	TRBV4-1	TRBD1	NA	TGCGCCAGCAGCCAAGAAGGAGAGGGGGCGAGCACTGAAGCTTTCTTT	CASSQEGEGASTEAFF
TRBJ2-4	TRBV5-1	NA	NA	TGCGCCAGCAGCCCCGCCGTCCCGGAGAAGAGCATTCAGTACTTC	CASSPAVPEKSIQYF
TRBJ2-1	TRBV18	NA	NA	TGTGCCAGCTCAGAGGACGGCTACAATGAGCAGTTCTTC	CASSEDGYNEQFF
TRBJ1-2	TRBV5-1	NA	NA	TGCGCCAGCAGACTTTGGGAGGGGCCAGGCTATGGCTACACCTTC	CASRLWEGPGYGYTF
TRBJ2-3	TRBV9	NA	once	TGTGCCAGCAGCGTCTTGATGGGACATAGCACAGATACGCAGTATTTT	CASSVLMGHSTDTQYF
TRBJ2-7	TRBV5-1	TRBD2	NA	TGCGCCAGCAGGGTGGCTAGCGGCAGTACCGAGCAGTACTTC	CASRVASGSTEQYF
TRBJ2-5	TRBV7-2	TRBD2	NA	TGTGCCAGCAGCCAAGCGGGAGGGCCCCGTGAGACCCAGTACTTC	CASSQAGGPRETQYF
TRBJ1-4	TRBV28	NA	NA	TGTGCCAGCAATGACCCCAGCGGTAATGAAAAACTGTTTTTT	CASNDPSGNEKLFF
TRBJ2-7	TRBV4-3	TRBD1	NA	TGCGCCAGCAGCCAACATATCGAGGACAGGACGATACGGCCCTACGAGCAGTACTTC	CASSQHIEDRTIRPYEQYF
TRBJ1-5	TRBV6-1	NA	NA	TGTGCCAGCAGTGACTTCAAGGAGCCCCAGCATTTT	CASSDFKEPQHF
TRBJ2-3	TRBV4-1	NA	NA	TGCGCCAGCAGCCAAGAGAGTGGTACGCAGTATTTT	CASSQESGTQYF
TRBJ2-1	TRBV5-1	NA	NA	TGCGCCAGCAGCTCCGGACAGAGCTACAATGAGCAGTTCTTC	CASSSGQSYNEQFF
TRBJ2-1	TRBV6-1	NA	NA	TGTGCCAGCAGTGATAGGACGCCTAGCTCCTACAATGAGCAGTTCTTC	CASSDRTPSSYNEQFF
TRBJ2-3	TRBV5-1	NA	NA	TGCGCCAGCAGCTTGGAGCCCGGTGCAGATACGCAGTATTTT	CASSLEPGADTQYF
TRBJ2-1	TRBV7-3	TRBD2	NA	TGTGCCAGCAGCTCCCGCCCCCTTCTAGCGGGAGGCTACAATGAGCAGTTCTTC	CASSSRPLLAGGYNEQFF
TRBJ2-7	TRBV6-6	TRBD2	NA	TGTGCCAGCAGTGGACTAGCGACAGGCTACGAGCAGTACTTC	CASSGLATGYEQYF
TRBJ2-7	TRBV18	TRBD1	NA	TGTGCCAGCTCACATGGACAGGTGAGCTCCTACGAGCAGTACTTC	CASSHGQVSSYEQYF
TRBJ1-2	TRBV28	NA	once	TGTGCCAGCAGTCTTAGTCGGACGGAATTATATGGCTACACCTTC	CASSLSRTELYGYTF
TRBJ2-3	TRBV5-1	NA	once	TGCGCCAGCAGCTTAATCTCTACACCAGCAGATACGCAGTATTTT	CASSLISTPADTQYF
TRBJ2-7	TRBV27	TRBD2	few	TGTGCCAGCAGTCTATTAGCGGGAGAGTCCTACGAGCAGTACTTC	CASSLLAGESYEQYF
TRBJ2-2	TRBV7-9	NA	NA	TGTGCCAGCAGCTTATGGGAGTCGGGTACCGGGGAGCTGTTTTTT	CASSLWESGTGELFF
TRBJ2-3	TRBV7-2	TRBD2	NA	TGTGCCAGCAGCTTAGACCCTAGCGGGGGGCCCACAGATACGCAGTATTTT	CASSLDPSGGPTDTQYF
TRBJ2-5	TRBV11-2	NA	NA	TGTGCCAGCAGCTTCCCACTAGTTTTCCAAGAGACCCAGTACTTC	CASSFPLVFQETQYF
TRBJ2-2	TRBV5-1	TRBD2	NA	TGCGCCAGCAGCTCCCGGACTAGCGGGAGGGCCGCCGGGGAGCTGTTTTTT	CASSSRTSGRAAGELFF
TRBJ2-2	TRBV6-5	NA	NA	TGTGCCAGCAGTTACCCGGCGGGGGAGCTGTTTTTT	CASSYPAGELFF
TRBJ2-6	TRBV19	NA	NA	TGTGCCAGCAAAAGCGTAGCAGGGGCCAACGTCCTGACTTTC	CASKSVAGANVLTF
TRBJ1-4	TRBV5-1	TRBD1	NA	TGCGCCAGCACTCCCATGGGGACAGGGGAGACCGAAAAACTGTTTTTT	CASTPMGTGETEKLFF
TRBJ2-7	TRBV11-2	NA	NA	TGTGCCAGCAGCTCTCAAGGGGGGCCCTACGAGCAGTACTTC	CASSSQGGPYEQYF
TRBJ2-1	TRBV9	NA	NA	TGTGCCAGCGGTGACAGTAGCCGCAATGAGCAGTTCTTC	CASGDSSRNEQFF
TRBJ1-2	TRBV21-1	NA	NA	TGTGCCAGCAGCAAACCCTGTGGCAGCCCTTTAGGTGGCTACACCTTC	CASSKPCGSPLGGYTF